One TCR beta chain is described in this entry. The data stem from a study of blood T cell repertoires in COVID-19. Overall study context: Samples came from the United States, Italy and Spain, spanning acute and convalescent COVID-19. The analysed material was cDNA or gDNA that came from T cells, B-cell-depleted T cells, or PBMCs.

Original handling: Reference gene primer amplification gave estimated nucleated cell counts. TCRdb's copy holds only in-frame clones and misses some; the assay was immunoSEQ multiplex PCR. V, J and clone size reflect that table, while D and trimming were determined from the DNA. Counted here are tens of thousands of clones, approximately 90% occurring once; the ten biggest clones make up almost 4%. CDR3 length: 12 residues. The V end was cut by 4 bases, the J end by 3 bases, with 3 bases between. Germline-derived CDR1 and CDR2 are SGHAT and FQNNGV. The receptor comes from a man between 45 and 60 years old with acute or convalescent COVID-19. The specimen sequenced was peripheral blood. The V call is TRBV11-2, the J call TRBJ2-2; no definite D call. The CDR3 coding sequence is TGTGCCAGCAGCTCCTACACCGGGGAGCTGTTTTTT. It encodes CASSSYTGELFF.